These 22 T cell receptor beta chains originate from one sample sequenced in a study of regulatory T cells in long-lasting Graves disease (dated by TCRdb to about 2021). Receptor libraries were prepared by multiplex PCR. TCRdb shows the sequencer as Illumina HiSeq 4000. TCR beta libraries were built with iRepertoire HTBI primers and Arm-PCR amplification of CDR3 regions. TCRdb trimmed the raw reads at Q25, called clones with MiXCR and kept productive beta chains. Every distinct CDR3 protein forms one entry, paired with its most common genes and DNA. The sample profile shows 200,000 to 250,000 distinct CDR3 sequences; over 20% of them were found once. Together, the top ten hold approximately 15% of the sample. This specimen's time point label, interpreted: newly diagnosed GD, antithyroid drugs for less than 3 months. RNA was extracted from PBMCs in TRIzol for both TCR sequencing and RNA sequencing. Sequences were derived from peripheral blood mononuclear cells (PBMCs), sampled at new diagnosis, from a patient treated with antithyroid drugs. Every receptor here comes from a female donor with Graves disease.

This clonotype occurred many times. This chain joins TRBV30 and TRBJ1-2; 10 nucleotides match TRBD1. The CDR3 consists of 15 residues. In germline, CDR1 is GTSNPN, CDR2 SVGIG (reference sequence). V lost 4 bases and J lost 5; bases outside the gene matches: 10. The CDR3 region has the DNA TGTGCCTGGACTCCGGTCCGGGGACAGGGGTATGGCTACACCTTC. Translating gives CAWTPVRGQGYGYTF.

A few counts support this clonotype. V is TRBV6-2 or TRBV6-3 and J is TRBJ2-7, with D uncertain. Germline V gene lookup returns CDR1 MNHEY and CDR2 SVGEGT. CDR3 size: 15 residues. V gave up 2 bases and J gave up 5 bases, with 16 bases separating them. The CDR3 coding sequence is TGTGCCAGCAGTTACGGCCTGCGTTGGGTTGACGAGCAGTACTTC. This translates into CASSYGLRWVDEQYF.

In its sample, this clonotype was seen many times. This chain joins TRBV3-1 and TRBJ2-1; D not certain. The CDR3 contains 14 residues. The germline V and J ends were trimmed by 1 base and 12 bases, with 16 bases remaining between them. Per the germline V gene, CDR1 is LGHDT and CDR2 is YNNKEL (reference sequence). The CDR3, as DNA: TGTGCCAGCAGCCAAGGTGGGTATGGCGCGATGCAGTTCTTC. Translated, it gives CASSQGGYGAMQFF.

In this sample, this clonotype turned up many times. Here the CDR3 reads CASSLGAGRVDEQFF. The CDR3 DNA reads TGTGCCAGCAGCTTGGGGGCAGGTCGTGTGGATGAGCAGTTCTTC. The V gene is TRBV5-4, the J gene TRBJ2-1; D not resolved. V was clipped by 0 bases and J by 8 bases, with 15 bases between them. The length of the CDR3 is 15 residues. CDR1 is SGHNT, CDR2 YYREEE, per germline (reference sequence).

There are many counts of this clonotype. The V and J genes are TRBV20-1 and TRBJ2-1, with 9 bases matching TRBD1. V trimming: 0 bases; J trimming: 6 bases; junction bases outside the gene matches: 6. Germline V gene data show CDR1 as DFQATT and CDR2 as SNEGSKA (reference sequence). This CDR3 region has 15 residues. CDR3: CSARDRDRAFNEQFF. The DNA for the CDR3 is TGCAGTGCTAGAGATCGGGACAGGGCCTTCAATGAGCAGTTCTTC.

This clonotype occurred many times. The J gene is TRBJ2-7, the V gene TRBV5-1; perhaps TRBD2 as D (6 bases). Per the germline V gene, CDR1 is SGHRS and CDR2 is YFSETQ. CDR3 size: 15 residues. The V end was cut by 2 bases, the J end by 0 bases, with 12 bases between. In DNA, the CDR3 is TGCGCCAGCAGCTTTCTTAGCGGCAGCTCCTACGAGCAGTACTTC. It is translated as CASSFLSGSSYEQYF.

This clonotype occurred many times. The V and J genes are TRBV19 and TRBJ1-5; 9 bases are shared with TRBD1. Unmatched junction bases numbered 8, after V lost 5 bases and J lost 3 bases. CDR1 is LNHDA and CDR2 is SQIVND in the germline V gene (reference sequence). This CDR3 has 16 amino acids. The chain's CDR3 is CASSPLDRGPNQPQHF. CDR3 bases: TGTGCCAGTAGTCCCCTGGACAGGGGACCCAATCAGCCCCAGCATTTT.

A note on this clonotype: A much larger clone lies one base from this, so it may be a read error. The chain uses TRBV4-1 and TRBJ1-2; D unclear. Germline lookup yields CDR1 MGHRA and CDR2 YSYEKL. Trimming took 0 bases from V and 6 from J, leaving 14 bases between them. The CDR3 runs 15 residues. The DNA of the CDR3 is TGCGCCAGCAGCCAAGATTCCCGCCAGAACCATGGCTACACCTTC. Residues: CASSQDSRQNHGYTF.

The chain is built from TRBV29-1 and TRBJ1-2; D unclear. Trimming removed 6 bases from V and 0 bases from J, with 23 bases in between. Germline CDR1 SQVTM, CDR2 ANQGSEA. This CDR3 has 17 residues. This CDR3 reads CSVLVAGSQSPNYGYTF. Here the CDR3 DNA reads TGCAGCGTCCTCGTGGCAGGCTCTCAATCACCTAACTATGGCTACACCTTC.

The chain combines TRBV7-2 with TRBJ1-2; a weak D match, TRBD1 (5 bases). Germline V gives CDR1 SGHTA, CDR2 FQGNSA. The V end lost 0 bases, the J end lost 3 bases, and 14 bases lay between the germline ends. The CDR3 is 16 amino acids. CDR3 protein: CASSLAMAGDDYGYTF. The DNA for the CDR3 is TGTGCCAGCAGCTTAGCGATGGCGGGGGACGACTATGGCTACACCTTC.

Notes on this clonotype: This may stem from a read error, because a much larger clone lies one nucleotide away. The chain uses TRBV6-1 and TRBJ1-1; tentative D call: TRBD1 (6 bases). This CDR3 is built from 14 residues. Germline V lookup: CDR1 MNHNS, CDR2 SASEGT. CDR3 coding DNA: TGCGCCAGCAGTGACGGGACAATGGACACTGAAGCTTTCTTT. Translated: CASSDGTMDTEAFF.

This clonotype was detected a few times. V gene TRBV7-9 combines with J gene TRBJ1-2, with TRBD1 identical over 7 bases. This CDR3 has 14 amino acids. Losses at the gene ends were 1 base for V and 4 bases for J; bases not matched to a gene: 3. In germline, CDR1 is SEHNR, CDR2 FQNEAQ (reference sequence). Here the CDR3 DNA reads TGTGCCAGCAGCTTAGGGGGACAGACCTATGGCTACACCTTC. This sequence encodes CASSLGGQTYGYTF.

This clonotype appeared once. This clone may be a read error of a much larger clone one base away. This chain joins TRBV6-2 or TRBV6-3 and TRBJ2-3; TRBD1 agrees at 8 bases. Germline loops: CDR1 MNHEY, CDR2 SVGEGT. CDR3 length: 16 amino acids. The CDR3 region has the DNA TGTGCCAGCAGTTACTCCGGACAGGGTGGCGCAGATACGCGGTATTTT. As protein: CASSYSGQGGADTRYF.

This chain connects TRBV5-6 to TRBJ2-2; no definite D call. CDR1 and CDR2 (germline): SGHDT, YYEEEE. The germline V and J ends were trimmed by 0 bases and 6 bases, with 3 bases remaining between them. The CDR3 is 12 residues long. The CDR3 DNA follows: TGTGCCAGCAGCTTGGACCCCGGGGAGCTGTTTTTT. This sequence encodes CASSLDPGELFF.

This clonotype was recorded at least ten times. The rearrangement uses TRBV20-1 and TRBJ1-4; D remains unclear. This CDR3 contains 12 residues. Trimming removed 6 bases at V and 4 bases at J, with 9 bases between. In germline, CDR1 is DFQATT, CDR2 SNEGSKA (reference sequence). Here the CDR3 DNA reads TGCAGTGCGGGCACCCTTAATGAAAAACTGTTTTTT. Amino acids: CSAGTLNEKLFF.

This clonotype has a count of ten or more. The V and J genes are TRBV27 and TRBJ1-1, with D unclear. The CDR3 contains 13 residues. The germline V gene encodes CDR1 MNHEY and CDR2 SMNVEV (reference sequence). V was trimmed by 5 bases and J by 4 bases, leaving 11 bases between them. CDR3 loop: CASSAHLSTEAFF. CDR3 DNA sequence: TGTGCCAGCAGTGCTCATTTGAGCACTGAAGCTTTCTTT.

In its sample, this clonotype was seen many times. The V and J genes are TRBV27 and TRBJ1-2, with TRBD1 matching over 9 bases. With V trimmed by 3 bases and J by 8 bases, 7 bases remained unmatched. This CDR3 comprises 14 residues. The germline V gene has CDR1 MNHEY and CDR2 SMNVEV (reference sequence). CDR3 in amino acids: CASSFGTGSEGYTF. The CDR3 bases are TGTGCCAGCAGTTTCGGGACAGGGTCGGAAGGCTACACCTTC.

There are many counts of this clonotype. The rearrangement joins TRBV11-3 to TRBJ2-1, with TRBD1 matching over 7 bases. From germline, CDR1 is SGHNT and CDR2 YENEEA. V was clipped by 4 bases and J by 5 bases; unmatched bases: 2. The CDR3 loop spans 13 amino acids. CDR3 sequence reads: CASSSGQNNEQFF. The DNA of the CDR3 is TGTGCCAGCAGCTCGGGACAGAACAATGAGCAGTTCTTC.

This clonotype was seen many times. The V call is TRBV5-6, the J call TRBJ2-3; D is unclear. The germline V gene encodes CDR1 SGHDT and CDR2 YYEEEE. The V gene lost 4 bases and the J gene lost 6 bases, with 12 bases spanning the gap. This CDR3 is 13 amino acids long. For the CDR3, the DNA is TGTGCCAGCAGCCCCACATATACGGATACGCAGTATTTT. Translation: CASSPTYTDTQYF.

The table lists this clonotype with many counts. The rearrangement links TRBV20-1 to TRBJ2-1; no clear D gene. This CDR3 comprises 14 residues. V lost 0 bases to trimming and J lost 5 bases, with 11 bases between them. Germline values: CDR1 DFQATT, CDR2 SNEGSKA (reference sequence). The CDR3 protein is CSARDPRKDNEQFF. The CDR3 region has the DNA TGCAGTGCTAGAGACCCAAGAAAGGACAATGAGCAGTTCTTC.

This sequence joins TRBV5-1 and TRBJ1-1; perhaps TRBD1 as D (5 bases). Trimming pared 3 bases from V and 0 bases from J, leaving 18 bases between. This CDR3 comprises 17 residues. Germline-derived CDR1 and CDR2 are SGHRS and YFSETQ. CDR3 region: CASSSGDFLWVNTEAFF. The CDR3 DNA is TGCGCCAGCAGCTCCGGGGACTTTCTCTGGGTGAACACTGAAGCTTTCTTT.

This clonotype showed up just a few times. This clone may be a read error of a much larger clone one base away. The V and J genes are TRBV6-8 and TRBJ1-5; 10 bases map to TRBD1. The CDR3 is made up of 17 amino acids. Germline assignment: CDR1 MNHGY and CDR2 SAAAGT. The V and J ends lost 2 bases and 7 bases, in that order; junction bases with no gene match: 11. CDR3 coding DNA: TGTGCCAGCAGTTACGACTCCGACAGGGGGCTTGAGCAGCCCCAGCATTTT. This translates into CASSYDSDRGLEQPQHF.